This T cell receptor (beta chain) was identified in a study of blood T cell repertoires in COVID-19 (dated by TCRdb to about 2020). Context from the whole study: The collaborator samples originated in the United States, Italy and Spain and spanned the acute and convalescent phases of COVID-19. Where available, HLA class I and class II types were obtained from metadata supplied by the sample provider rather than from assay-based typing. Samples came from the ongoing ImmuneRACE study (first 160 participants) plus 1,254 subjects from 6 global collaborators. Deeply sampled blood TCRbeta repertoires from subjects exposed to, actively infected with, or recovered from COVID-19 were included in the dataset. The repertoires were released in a freely available public database intended as a resource for research on the immune response to SARS-CoV-2. The sample metadata nearly always contained a de-identified subject ID, COVID-19 status, age in years and sex. The prospective study material was composed of cDNA or gDNA derived from T cells, B-cell-depleted T cells, or PBMCs.

In the germline V gene, CDR1 corresponds to MNHEY and CDR2 to SVGAGI. CDR3 length: 15 amino acids, cysteine to phenylalanine. The kept DNA is CDR3 alone, 45 bases in frame from the first base. Germline trimming: 8 bases from V, 4 bases from J; junction bases outside gene matches: 9. Another Seattle source contributed samples from volunteer blood donors who had recovered from COVID-19. Collaborating institutions collected whole blood in K2EDTA tubes following their own protocols. For TCRbeta analysis, collaborators shipped samples in one of three forms: frozen whole blood, isolated PBMCs, or DNA extracted from either of those sample types. TCRbeta CDR3 regions were amplified from genomic DNA using the immunoSEQ Assay, a bias-controlled multiplex PCR. Per the original workflow: The number of nucleated cells in each sample was estimated from the amplification of reference gene primers within the assay. Sequence reads were collapsed and filtered to measure the absolute abundance of every unique TCRbeta CDR3 rearrangement. For each sample, productive Simpson clonality was calculated as the square root of Simpson's diversity index across productive rearrangements. This immuneACCESS table, as held by TCRdb, lists in-frame sequences with V and J called but not all clones. Of the missing ones, under half trace to an unresolved V gene in checked studies; the others have no known cause. V, J and clone size are those of that table, while D and trimming were read from the DNA. Recorded for this sample are approximately 160,000 clones; 70% to 90% of them occurred a single time. The leading ten clones occupy about 1.2% of the sample.

Study-wide conclusions, independent of this receptor: Clinical and demographic metadata were provided uncurated, with the amount varying by source and participant.

Details on this clone: The clone's antigen remains unknown. No base-level quality is on record; no much larger clone is a single base apart.

The sequence is built from TRBV6-5 and TRBJ1-5; TRBD1 agrees with 9 junctional bases. The sequence derives from a man between 60 and 75 years old who had recovered from COVID-19. Source material: peripheral blood. The CDR3 in this case is CASGLRTGVNQPQHF. Read as DNA, the sequence is TGTGCCAGCGGGTTACGGACAGGGGTGAATCAGCCCCAGCATTTT.